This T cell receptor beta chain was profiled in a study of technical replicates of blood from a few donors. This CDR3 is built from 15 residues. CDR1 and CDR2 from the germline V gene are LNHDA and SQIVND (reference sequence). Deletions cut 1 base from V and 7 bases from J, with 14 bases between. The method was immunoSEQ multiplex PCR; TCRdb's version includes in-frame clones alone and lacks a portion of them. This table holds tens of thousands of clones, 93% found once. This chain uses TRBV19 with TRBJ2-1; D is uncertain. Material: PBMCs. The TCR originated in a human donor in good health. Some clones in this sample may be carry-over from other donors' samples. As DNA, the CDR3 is TGTGCCAGTAGTATAGCGCAAGCGAGTCGGAATGAGCAGTTCTTC. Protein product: CASSIAQASRNEQFF.